A single sample gave rise to the 20 T cell receptor beta chains below, sequenced in a study of T cell repertoires in aging, cancer and after chemotherapy. The template was genomic DNA from peripheral blood, not RNA. A mixed TRB-A/B primer pool amplified rearranged TRB by multiplex touch-down PCR. TCRdb itself ran the multiplex PCR reads through MiXCR, one entry per CDR3 protein. This sample has approximately 11,000 distinct CDR3 sequences, with about 45% found just once. Sequenced material: blood. All receptors derive from a human donor in good health.

The table lists this clonotype with a few counts. The rearrangement uses TRBV12-3 or TRBV12-4 and TRBJ1-2; unclear D gene. This CDR3 comprises 14 residues. Between the trimmed V and J ends, which lost 1 base and 4 bases, there was a span of 10 bases. The CDR3, as DNA: TGTGCCAGCAGTTTAGGGCAGCCGACCTATGGCTACACCTTC. Its protein product is CASSLGQPTYGYTF.

The chain employs TRBV27 and TRBJ2-5, with a tentative D call TRBD2 (7 bases). The CDR3 totals 12 residues. Trimming took off 5 bases at V and 7 bases at J, with 11 bases between the two ends. Germline V gene data show CDR1 as MNHEY and CDR2 as SMNVEV (reference sequence). CDR3 in DNA: TGTGCCAGCAGTGGGGGGGCGGGGACCCAGTACTTC. Residues: CASSGGAGTQYF.

In this sample, this clonotype turned up a few times. This chain joins TRBV27 and TRBJ2-5; no clear D. The V and J ends lost 5 bases and 4 bases respectively, with 11 bases between them. The CDR3 sequence is 13 residues long. CDR1 is MNHEY, CDR2 SMNVEV, per germline (reference sequence). The CDR3 region has the DNA TGTGCCAGCAGTATTCGTTGGGGAGAGACCCAGTACTTC. Protein: CASSIRWGETQYF.

This rearrangement joins TRBV27 to TRBJ2-2, with TRBD2 as a possible D gene (6 bases). This CDR3 region has 15 residues. V dropped 2 bases and J dropped 4 bases, with 11 bases sitting between them. Germline V gene lookup returns CDR1 MNHEY and CDR2 SMNVEV (reference sequence). Written as DNA, the CDR3 is TGTGCCAGCAGTTTAGGCGGACTACCCACCGGGGAGCTGTTTTTT. It codes for CASSLGGLPTGELFF.

J is TRBJ1-1 and V is TRBV11-2; 10 positions agree with TRBD1. The germline CDR1 and CDR2 sequences are SGHAT and FQNNGV. The trim removed 6 bases at V and 8 bases at J, leaving 15 bases unmatched. The CDR3 has 16 amino acids. CDR3: CASRPTWGQGKKEAFF. The CDR3 bases are TGTGCCAGCAGACCTACTTGGGGACAGGGGAAGAAGGAAGCTTTCTTT.

By sample fraction, this clonotype is medium-sized. J is TRBJ1-2 and V is TRBV30; no clear D. The CDR3 has 14 residues. Germline-derived CDR1 and CDR2 are GTSNPN and SVGIG (reference sequence). Trimming took 0 bases from V and 5 from J, leaving 13 bases between them. CDR3 loop: CAWSVNGQSYGYTF. CDR3 coding DNA: TGTGCCTGGAGTGTAAACGGCCAGTCGTATGGCTACACCTTC.

There are a few counts of this clonotype. This chain uses TRBV6-5 with TRBJ2-3; TRBD2 agrees at 7 bases. The CDR3 runs to 15 residues. Losses at the gene ends were 6 bases for V and 0 bases for J; bases not matched to a gene: 6. Germline-derived CDR1 and CDR2 are MNHEY and SVGAGI. This CDR3 is CASSISGVSTDTQYF. The CDR3 nucleotides are TGTGCCAGCAGCATAAGCGGGGTTAGCACAGATACGCAGTATTTT.

Turning to this clonotype: Germline is not matched at one junction end, which may reflect a read error. This chain joins TRBV6-1 and TRBJ2-1; TRBD2 aligns across 12 bases. CDR1 is MNHNS, CDR2 SASEGT, per germline. The CDR3 has 14 residues. In DNA, the CDR3 is TGTGCCATCAGTGCCGGACTAGCGGGGAGTGAGCAGTTCTTC. It specifies CAISAGLAGSEQFF.

The chain has TRBV7-2 and TRBJ2-1; possible D gene TRBD2, 6 bases. Trimming removed 7 bases at V and 8 bases at J, with 21 bases between. The CDR3 runs to 15 residues. CDR1 is SGHTA and CDR2 is FQGNSA in the germline V gene. CDR3 sequence reads: CASTISRGGDDEQFF. CDR3 DNA: TGTGCCAGCACCATTTCCAGAGGAGGGGACGATGAGCAGTTCTTC.

This clonotype was counted a few times. This chain links TRBV7-9 with TRBJ2-7, with TRBD1 identical over 10 bases. This CDR3 contains 12 residues. Unmatched junction bases numbered 2, after V lost 6 bases and J lost 6 bases. Per germline, CDR1 SEHNR and CDR2 FQNEAQ (reference sequence). CDR3 region: CASSWTGGEQYF. Written as DNA, the CDR3 is TGTGCCAGCAGTTGGACAGGGGGCGAGCAGTACTTC. The variable domain in full, completed from reference TRBV7-9 and TRBJ2-7, reads DTGVSQNPRHKITKRGQNVTFRCDPISEHNRLYWYRQTLGQGPEFLTYFQNEAQLEKSRLLSDRFSAERPKGSFSTLEIQRTEQGDSAMYLCASSWTGGEQYFGPGTRLTVT.

The chain has TRBV12-3 or TRBV12-4 and TRBJ1-5; D gene uncertain. Between the trimmed V and J ends, which lost 2 bases and 5 bases, there was a span of 7 bases. The CDR3 runs to 13 residues. The CDR3 DNA reads TGTGCCAGCAGTTTAAGCGGGGATCAGCCCCAGCATTTT. The encoded protein is CASSLSGDQPQHF.

This chain uses TRBV30 with TRBJ1-1; D is possibly TRBD1 (5 bases). V lost 3 bases, J lost 11 bases, and 13 bases lay in between. The CDR3 is 11 residues long. CDR1 GTSNPN and CDR2 SVGIG come from the germline V gene (reference sequence). In nucleotides, the CDR3 is TGTGCCTGGAGGGGACTGGGATTTGCTTTCTTT. Amino acids: CAWRGLGFAFF.

This clonotype was counted only a few times. The chain combines TRBV19 with TRBJ1-5, with TRBD1 identical over 8 bases. Germline V gene data show CDR1 as LNHDA and CDR2 as SQIVND (reference sequence). The J segment lost 1 base and the V segment lost 5 bases, leaving 4 bases of the junction unmatched. The CDR3 spans 15 residues. DNA for the CDR3: TGTGCCAGTAGTGCGGACAGGGACAGCAATCAGCCCCAGCATTTT. It is translated as CASSADRDSNQPQHF.

The gene calls are TRBV4-1 and TRBJ1-5; 7 positions agree with TRBD1. Unmatched junction bases numbered 6, after V lost 1 base and J lost 9 bases. The V gene's germline CDR1 is MGHRA and CDR2 YSYEKL. The CDR3 is 14 amino acids. CDR3 sequence: CASSQVQGQVPQHF. The CDR3 region has the DNA TGCGCCAGCAGCCAAGTCCAAGGACAGGTGCCCCAGCATTTT.

This chain connects TRBV4-2 to TRBJ2-1; no clear D gene. This CDR3 region has 14 residues. Germline V lookup: CDR1 LGHNA, CDR2 YNFKEQ. Trimming removed 0 bases from V and 5 bases from J, with 8 bases in between. CDR3 sequence (DNA): TGTGCCAGCAGCCAAGAAGGTGAGGACAATGAGCAGTTCTTC. Protein: CASSQEGEDNEQFF.

In nucleotides, the CDR3 is TGTGCCAGCAGTTCCCAAAAAGGGGGCGCGAGGTACACCTTC. Translation: CASSSQKGGARYTF. The chain is built from TRBV6-5 and TRBJ1-2, with 7 bases lining up with TRBD1. CDR1 is MNHEY, CDR2 SVGAGI, per germline. After removal of 4 bases from V and 11 bases from J, the junction contained 13 bases not matched to a gene. This CDR3 is 14 amino acids long.

Notes on this clonotype: At one boundary the junction diverges from the germline segment, which might be a read error. J is TRBJ2-5 and V is TRBV4-2, with unresolved D. The CDR3 covers 14 residues. CDR1 is LGHNA, CDR2 YNFKEQ, per germline. CDR3 loop: CASSQEIGPETQYF. In nucleotides, the CDR3 is TGCGCCAGCAGCCAAGAAATCGGGCCGGAGACCCAGTACTTC.

About this clonotype: At one end the junction does not follow the germline gene, possibly because of a read error. The rearrangement links TRBV4-3 to TRBJ2-7, with TRBD2 identical over 13 bases. The germline V gene has CDR1 LGHNA and CDR2 YSLEER. The CDR3 loop spans 15 amino acids. The CDR3 nucleotides are TGTGCCAGCAGCCAAGAAGGACTAGCGGGAGACCTTTTAGACTTC. This codes for CASSQEGLAGDLLDF.

CDR3 loop: CSASIGPQGVGYTF. The CDR3 DNA is TGCAGTGCTAGTATCGGACCCCAGGGGGTTGGCTACACCTTC. The V call is TRBV20-1, the J call TRBJ1-2; 7 positions match TRBD1. V lost 3 bases to trimming and J lost 7 bases; unmatched junction nucleotides: 11. CDR1 is DFQATT, CDR2 SNEGSKA, per germline (reference sequence). The CDR3 sequence is 14 residues long.

The V and J genes are TRBV20-1 and TRBJ2-1; perhaps D is TRBD1 or TRBD2 (6 bases each). The CDR3 spans 15 residues. CDR1 and CDR2 (germline): DFQATT, SNEGSKA (reference sequence). CDR3 bases: TGCAGCCGGGGGCCAACCATATTAGGCTACAATGAGCAGTTCTTC. Its protein product is CSRGPTILGYNEQFF.